The clone carrying this TCR beta chain appeared a few times. TCRdb independently ran MiXCR on the PCR reads; one entry per CDR3 protein. The profile shows tens of thousands of distinct CDR3 sequences, 15% to 20% of them singletons. This entry comes from a study of molecular identifiers for immune sequencing clone quantification. V was clipped by 6 bases and J by 0 bases, with 21 bases between them. Germline values: CDR1 MDHEN, CDR2 SYDVKM. The CDR3 sequence is 18 residues long. The sequence was collected from a human donor in good health. Some libraries in this study had Jurkat cell RNA spiked in. V usage is TRBV28 and J usage is TRBJ2-1; tentative D call: TRBD2 (6 bases). Sequencing was done on a sample of naive CD8+ T cells from blood, with Jurkat cell RNA spiked in. As to subset: FACS-sorted CD8+CD4-CCR7+CD45RA+ naive T cells. The CDR3 protein is CASSARFGSASSYNEQFF. The CDR3 nucleotides are TGTGCCAGCAGCGCAAGATTCGGGAGCGCTAGCTCCTACAATGAGCAGTTCTTC.